The 27 T cell receptor beta chains in this list originate from one sample, sequenced in a study of T cell repertoires in cytomegalovirus infection. Via MiXCR, TCRdb re-called the reads, giving one row per CDR3 protein. The table has approximately 500,000 distinct CDR3 sequences, more than 15% seen once. Sequences were obtained from CD8+ T cells from PBMCs. The receptors stem from a human donor in good health (CMV status not recorded). Some clones in this sample may be carry-over from other donors' samples.

In this sample, this clonotype turned up many times. DNA for the CDR3: TGTGCCAGCAGTTTTTCAAGGATGCGGCGGGGTAAGCAGCCCCAGCATTTT. Residues: CASSFSRMRRGKQPQHF. This rearrangement joins TRBV28 to TRBJ1-5; D unresolved. V shed 3 bases and J shed 7 bases, with 22 bases lying between them. The CDR3 covers 17 residues. CDR1 is MDHEN, CDR2 SYDVKM, per germline. Complete variable domain (other parts from reference TRBV28 and TRBJ1-5): DVKVTQSSRYLVKRTGEKVFLECVQDMDHENMFWYRQDPGLGLRLIYFSYDVKMKEKGDIPEGYSVSREKKERFSLILESASTNQTSMYLCASSFSRMRRGKQPQHFGDGTRLSIL.

This clonotype was seen many times. The chain joins TRBV11-2 to TRBJ1-6, with D unresolved. Germline CDR1 and CDR2: SGHAT and FQNNGV. The V and J ends lost 2 bases and 7 bases respectively, with 15 bases between them. The CDR3 loop spans 16 amino acids. The CDR3 protein is CASSLIQPAGNSPLHF. The DNA of the CDR3 is TGTGCCAGCAGCTTAATTCAGCCAGCCGGGAATTCACCCCTCCACTTT.

V usage is TRBV5-8 and J usage is TRBJ2-1, with 7 bases aligning to TRBD1. There are 12 residues in the CDR3. J lost 9 bases, V lost 4 bases, and 4 bases had no gene match. Germline values: CDR1 SGHTS, CDR2 YDEGEE. The CDR3 loop is CASSPTGSEQFF. CDR3 nucleotides: TGTGCCAGCAGCCCGACAGGGTCTGAGCAGTTCTTC. The complete variable domain, with remaining parts taken from reference TRBV5-8 and TRBJ2-1, reads EAGVTQSPTHLIKTRGQQATLRCSPISGHTSVYWYQQALGLGLQFLLWYDEGEERNRGNFPPRFSGRQFPNYSSELNVNALELEDSALYLCASSPTGSEQFFGPGTRLTVL.

This chain uses TRBV28 with TRBJ2-1; 13 bases match TRBD2. The germline V gene encodes CDR1 MDHEN and CDR2 SYDVKM. V lost 1 base to trimming and J lost 13 bases; unmatched junction nucleotides: 4. The CDR3 is 14 residues long. The CDR3: CASSLFGLAGDQFF. The CDR3 coding sequence is TGTGCCAGCAGTTTATTCGGACTAGCGGGAGACCAGTTCTTC.

The chain couples TRBV6-1 to TRBJ2-1; 12 nucleotides match TRBD2. The CDR3 consists of 20 residues. V lost 5 bases, J lost 6 bases, and 20 bases stayed unmatched. The germline gives CDR1 MNHNS, CDR2 SASEGT. CDR3 nucleotide sequence: TGTGCCAGCAGTTCTACCGCGGGACTAGCGGGTTGGTCACTCTTCAATGAGCAGTTCTTC. Protein product: CASSSTAGLAGWSLFNEQFF.

The chain has TRBV20-1 and TRBJ2-7; D uncertain. CDR3 length equals 14 residues. Germline CDR1 DFQATT, CDR2 SNEGSKA (reference sequence). Trimming left V 0 bases short and J 0 bases short, with 9 bases between. CDR3 region: CSARDSGLSYEQYF. The CDR3 DNA follows: TGCAGTGCTAGAGATTCGGGCCTCTCCTACGAGCAGTACTTC.

The sample holds many counts of this clonotype. The chain recombines TRBV4-1 with TRBJ2-7, with 9 bases that match TRBD2. Looked up from germline, CDR1 is MGHRA and CDR2 is YSYEKL. The CDR3 sequence is 17 residues long. With 1 base clipped from V and 2 bases from J, the junction kept 9 bases outside the gene matches. The CDR3, as DNA: TGCGCCAGCAGCCAAGCCGGTGCGGGGGGGCTACCCTACGAGCAGTACTTC. As protein: CASSQAGAGGLPYEQYF.

There are many counts of this clonotype. This chain links TRBV6-5 with TRBJ2-1; tentative D call: TRBD2 (5 bases). Germline V lookup: CDR1 MNHEY, CDR2 SVGAGI. Trimming shortened V by 5 bases and J by 3 bases, and 11 bases separated the two germline ends. CDR3 size: 14 residues. Written as DNA, the CDR3 is TGTGCCAGCAGTACCGAGGGTAGCTACAATGAGCAGTTCTTC. This encodes CASSTEGSYNEQFF.

For this clonotype: The junction and the germline gene differ at one end; a read error may be behind it. The V gene is TRBV6-2 or TRBV6-3, the J gene TRBJ1-5, with 7 bases aligning to TRBD1. The CDR3 extends over 17 amino acids. Looked up from germline, CDR1 is MNHEY and CDR2 is SVGEGT. The CDR3 DNA sequence: TGTGCCAGCAGGTACTACGACGACAGGGAGGGCAATCAGCCCCAGCATTTT. Amino acid sequence: CASRYYDDREGNQPQHF.

This clonotype was detected many times. The chain joins TRBV7-2 to TRBJ2-2; D tentatively fits TRBD1 or TRBD2 (5 bases each). There are 16 residues in the CDR3. Trimming pared 5 bases from V and 1 base from J, leaving 14 bases between. The germline V gene has CDR1 SGHTA and CDR2 FQGNSA. Written as DNA, the CDR3 is TGTGCCAGCAGCCCAGCGGCAGGGAAGAACACCGGGGAGCTGTTTTTT. It encodes CASSPAAGKNTGELFF. Drawing the rest from reference TRBV7-2 and TRBJ2-2, the complete variable domain is GAGVSQSPSNKVTEKGKDVELRCDPISGHTALYWYRQSLGQGLEFLIYFQGNSAPDKSGLPSDRFSAERTGGSVSTLTIQRTQQEDSAVYLCASSPAAGKNTGELFFGEGSRLTVL.

This clonotype was recorded at least ten times. V gene TRBV19 combines with J gene TRBJ1-5, with a weak D call TRBD1 (6 bases). The CDR3 totals 13 residues. Trimming pared 6 bases from V and 4 bases from J, leaving 10 bases between. Germline V gene data show CDR1 as LNHDA and CDR2 as SQIVND (reference sequence). CDR3 protein: CASSWTANQPQHF. DNA for the CDR3: TGTGCCAGTAGCTGGACAGCTAATCAGCCCCAGCATTTT.

The chain links TRBV7-4 to TRBJ1-5; D perhaps matches TRBD1 (6 bases). Germline lookup yields CDR1 SGHVT and CDR2 SQSDAQ. This CDR3 has 16 amino acids. Trimming left V 5 bases short and J 0 bases short, with 14 bases between. DNA for the CDR3: TGTGCCAGCAGCCGAGGGGGGGGGGGTAGCAATCAGCCCCAGCATTTT. Translating it yields CASSRGGGGSNQPQHF.

The genes are TRBV29-1 and TRBJ2-3; 10 bases fit TRBD2. The CDR3 totals 14 residues. J gave up 4 bases and V 7 bases, and 8 bases lay outside the gene matches. Per the germline V gene, CDR1 is SQVTM and CDR2 is ANQGSEA. The CDR3 sequence is CSAPLAGVSDTQYF. The CDR3 bases are TGCAGCGCACCTCTAGCGGGAGTTTCAGATACGCAGTATTTT.

This clonotype was seen only a few times. The rearrangement joins TRBV28 to TRBJ2-3, with 13 positions matching TRBD2. With 3 bases clipped from V and 3 bases from J, the junction kept 6 bases outside the gene matches. This CDR3 has 17 amino acids. Germline V gene lookup returns CDR1 MDHEN and CDR2 SYDVKM. CDR3 region: CASSFLLTSGGTDTQYF. The CDR3 region has the DNA TGTGCCAGCAGTTTCCTACTGACTAGCGGGGGGACAGATACGCAGTATTTT.

The rearrangement uses TRBV16 and TRBJ2-7; 10 positions match TRBD2. The CDR3 extends over 16 amino acids. Losses at the gene ends were 0 bases for V and 6 bases for J; bases not matched to a gene: 8. The germline V gene has CDR1 KGHSY and CDR2 FQNENV. The CDR3 DNA reads TGTGCCAGCAGCCAATCGGGGCTAGCGGGAGTTGGCGAGCAGTACTTC. This translates into CASSQSGLAGVGEQYF.

This clonotype was seen repeatedly, ten times or more. The chain is built from TRBV5-5 and TRBJ1-2; 11 nucleotides line up with TRBD1. Germline trimming cut 4 bases from V and 8 bases from J; bases unmatched to any gene: 7. CDR3 length: 14 residues. Germline V gives CDR1 SGHKS, CDR2 YYEKEE (reference sequence). The CDR3 region is CASSLGTGGMGYTF. The DNA for the CDR3 is TGTGCCAGCAGCCTGGGGACAGGGGGAATGGGCTACACCTTC.

The gene calls are TRBV5-1 and TRBJ2-1; D unresolved. The CDR3 runs to 15 residues. Germline V lookup: CDR1 SGHRS, CDR2 YFSETQ. The V end was cut by 3 bases, the J end by 2 bases, with 12 bases between. The CDR3 region has the DNA TGCGCCAGCAGCTCTCACGAAAACCCCTACAATGAGCAGTTCTTC. It codes for CASSSHENPYNEQFF.

The gene calls are TRBV10-1 and TRBJ2-3; unclear D gene. The germline CDR1 and CDR2 sequences are WNHNN and SYGVQD (reference sequence). V was pared by 3 bases and J by 0 bases, with 10 bases between. The CDR3 covers 15 residues. The CDR3 DNA sequence: TGCGCCAGCAGTGATTCCCTAGAGAGCACAGATACGCAGTATTTT. Its translation: CASSDSLESTDTQYF.

At least ten counts were recorded for this clonotype. This chain connects TRBV27 to TRBJ2-3; D may be TRBD2 (5 bases). Trimming cost V 4 bases and J 1 base, with 12 bases left between them. Germline V CDR1 and CDR2: MNHEY, SMNVEV (reference sequence). The CDR3 has 15 residues. CDR3 in amino acids: CASSSQEAGTDTQYF. The CDR3 DNA is TGTGCCAGCAGTTCCCAGGAGGCTGGCACAGATACGCAGTATTTT.

J is TRBJ1-1 and V is TRBV20-1, with D possibly TRBD1 on 5 matching bases. Trimming pared 0 bases from V and 0 bases from J, leaving 14 bases between. This CDR3 has 16 residues. CDR1 and CDR2 (germline): DFQATT, SNEGSKA (reference sequence). The CDR3 region has the DNA TGCAGTGCTAGAGATCAGGGTTTATTCATGAACACTGAAGCTTTCTTT. Translated, it gives CSARDQGLFMNTEAFF.

This clonotype was counted ten times or more. The chain is built from TRBV23-1 and TRBJ1-5, with D uncertain. TRBV23-1 carries the ORF label, with uncertain function. Trimming pared 5 bases from V and 2 bases from J, leaving 10 bases between. This CDR3 comprises 14 residues. As DNA, the CDR3 is TGCGCCAGCAGTAAAGGGCTTGGCAATCAGCCCCAGCATTTT. Translation: CASSKGLGNQPQHF.

V usage is TRBV28 and J usage is TRBJ1-1; D might be TRBD1 (5 bases). The CDR3 has 13 residues. Per germline, CDR1 MDHEN and CDR2 SYDVKM. With 4 bases removed from V and 4 bases from J, the gap between germline ends came to 10 bases. CDR3 protein: CASSSQAPTEAFF. The CDR3 region has the DNA TGTGCCAGCAGTTCACAGGCACCCACTGAAGCTTTCTTT.

The J gene is TRBJ2-1, the V gene TRBV27; D is ambiguous. V lost 8 bases and J 7 bases, leaving 12 bases between the germline ends. CDR3 length: 12 residues. Germline lookup yields CDR1 MNHEY and CDR2 SMNVEV (reference sequence). CDR3 in DNA: TGTGCCAGCCTCGGAGTGGGGAATGAGCAGTTCTTC. This translates into CASLGVGNEQFF.

This clonotype has a single count. The chain joins TRBV5-6 to TRBJ2-3; 9 positions match TRBD1. The CDR3 is made up of 15 amino acids. The V and J ends lost 4 bases and 5 bases, in that order; junction bases with no gene match: 8. The V gene's germline CDR1 is SGHDT and CDR2 YYEEEE. The CDR3 loop is CASSRDREAIDTQYF. The CDR3, as DNA: TGTGCCAGCAGCCGGGACAGGGAAGCTATAGATACGCAGTATTTT.

This clonotype came up many times. The genes are TRBV6-6 and TRBJ2-7; TRBD1 aligns across 10 bases. This CDR3 has 14 amino acids. Germline V CDR1 and CDR2: MNHNY, SVGAGI (reference sequence). V dropped 5 bases and J dropped 5; count of bases not matched to a gene: 6. CDR3 loop: CASSPGQGPHEQYF. The CDR3 region has the DNA TGTGCCAGCAGTCCGGGACAGGGGCCACACGAGCAGTACTTC.

The table lists this clonotype with many counts. The chain is built from TRBV7-8 and TRBJ1-4; D not certain. The V gene lost 0 bases and the J gene lost 5 bases, with 10 bases spanning the gap. The CDR3 is 15 residues long. Germline-derived CDR1 and CDR2 are SGHVS and FQNEAQ. This CDR3 reads CASSLAEGWNEKLFF. In nucleotides, the CDR3 is TGTGCCAGCAGCTTAGCGGAGGGATGGAATGAAAAACTGTTTTTT.

There are a few counts of this clonotype. The chain joins TRBV27 to TRBJ1-5; no firm D call. Trimming pared 10 bases from V and 11 bases from J, leaving 18 bases between. Germline CDR1 and CDR2: MNHEY and SMNVEV (reference sequence). The CDR3 runs to 12 residues. CDR3 region: CATKDGFMTQHF. In DNA form, the CDR3 reads TGTGCCACCAAGGACGGATTTATGACCCAGCATTTT.